This T cell receptor beta chain derives from a study of blood T cells in healthy people across ages. Study-wide results and limits: Per million T cells, the diversity of TCR beta decreased roughly linearly as age advanced.

The use of a sample-barcoded 5' primer and a J-beta primer mix characterized a second PCR of roughly 7 to 12 cycles. TCRdb independently ran MiXCR on the 5' RACE reads; one entry per CDR3 protein. The data hold about 840,000 distinct CDR3 sequences, with about 27% observed a single time. Germline V gives CDR1 LNHNV, CDR2 YYDKDF (reference sequence). Trimming took off 1 base at V and 7 bases at J, with 20 bases between the two ends. The CDR3 runs to 16 residues. In regard to this clonotype: Its matching antigen is unknown.

The sample also formed part of further work on T cells of mothers and their children.

This chain uses TRBV15 with TRBJ2-7, with a weak D call TRBD1 (6 bases). The sequence came from a woman in her forties in good health. Sequenced input: blood. CDR3 sequence reads: CATSRGTGTRAGEQYF. As DNA, the CDR3 is TGTGCCACCAGCAGAGGGACCGGGACAAGGGCTGGGGAGCAGTACTTC.